These 2 T cell receptor beta chains were all obtained from the same sample, sequenced in a study of cytomegalovirus exposure and HLA in healthy donors. The PCR employed 60 Vbeta primers together with 13 Jbeta primers. TCRdb's copy holds only in-frame clones and misses some; the assay was immunoSEQ multiplex PCR. The sample shows more than 150,000 clones, about 81% of them seen only once. The sequenced material came from PBMCs. The source is a man in his forties or fifties in good health and CMV-seronegative.

The chain has TRBV5-6 and TRBJ1-5; possible D gene TRBD1, 5 bases. Trimming stripped 0 bases from V and 7 bases from J, with 11 bases between. The CDR3 consists of 14 residues. Germline V gene data show CDR1 as SGHDT and CDR2 as YYEEEE. The DNA for the CDR3 is TGTGCCAGCAGCTTGGGCCAGGGAAGGCAGCCCCAGCATTTT. This encodes CASSLGQGRQPQHF.

This clone appeared once. V and J are TRBV28 and TRBJ1-5, with D possibly being TRBD1 (6 bases). Germline assignment: CDR1 MDHEN and CDR2 SYDVKM. Between the trimmed V and J ends, which lost 5 bases and 4 bases, there was a span of 9 bases. The CDR3 length is 13 residues. The CDR3 loop reads CASSETGNQPQHF. The CDR3 DNA reads TGTGCCAGCAGTGAAACAGGGAATCAGCCCCAGCATTTT.